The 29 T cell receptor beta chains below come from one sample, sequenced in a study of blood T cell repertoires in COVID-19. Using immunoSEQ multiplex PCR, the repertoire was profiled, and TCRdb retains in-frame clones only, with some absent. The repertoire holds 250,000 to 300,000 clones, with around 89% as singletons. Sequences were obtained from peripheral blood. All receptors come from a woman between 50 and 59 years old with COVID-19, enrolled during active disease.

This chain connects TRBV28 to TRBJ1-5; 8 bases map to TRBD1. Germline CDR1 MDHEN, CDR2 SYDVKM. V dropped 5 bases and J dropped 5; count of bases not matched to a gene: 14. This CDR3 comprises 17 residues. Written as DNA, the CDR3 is TGTGCCAGCAGTCCTCATGCGGGCAGGGGGCACGATCAGCCCCAGCATTTT. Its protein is CASSPHAGRGHDQPQHF.

The DNA for the CDR3 is TGTGCCAGCAGTATACTAGCGGGAGAAGTACATGAGCAGTTCTTC. Residues: CASSILAGEVHEQFF. V usage is TRBV4-2 and J usage is TRBJ2-1; 11 bases fit TRBD2. Germline lookup yields CDR1 LGHNA and CDR2 YNFKEQ. With 6 bases clipped from V and 8 bases from J, the junction kept 9 bases outside the gene matches. The length of the CDR3 is 15 residues.

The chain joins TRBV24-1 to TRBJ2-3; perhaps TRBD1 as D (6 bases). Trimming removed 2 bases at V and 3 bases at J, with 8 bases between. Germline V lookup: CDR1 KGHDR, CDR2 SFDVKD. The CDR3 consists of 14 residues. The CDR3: CATSDSGVTDTQYF. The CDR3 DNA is TGTGCCACCAGTGATTCAGGGGTTACAGATACGCAGTATTTT.

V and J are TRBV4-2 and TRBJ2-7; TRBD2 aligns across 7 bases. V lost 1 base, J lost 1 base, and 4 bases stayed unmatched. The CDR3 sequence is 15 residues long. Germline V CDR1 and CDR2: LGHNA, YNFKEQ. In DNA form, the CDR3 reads TGTGCCAGCAGCCAAGTTGCGGGAGCTTCCTACGAGCAGTACTTC. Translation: CASSQVAGASYEQYF.

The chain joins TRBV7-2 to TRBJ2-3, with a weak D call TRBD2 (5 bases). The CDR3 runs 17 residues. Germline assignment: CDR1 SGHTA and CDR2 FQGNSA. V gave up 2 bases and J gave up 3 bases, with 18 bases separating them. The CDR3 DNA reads TGTGCCAGCAGCTTAATATACGGGAACGGGGAAACAGATACGCAGTATTTT. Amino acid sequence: CASSLIYGNGETDTQYF.

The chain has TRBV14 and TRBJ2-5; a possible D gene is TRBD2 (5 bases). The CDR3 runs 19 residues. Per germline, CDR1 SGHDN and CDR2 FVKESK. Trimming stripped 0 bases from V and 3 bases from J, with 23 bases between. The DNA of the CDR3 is TGTGCCAGCAGCCAAGATAATTGGCTTAGAGGGAAGATGGAAGAGACCCAGTACTTC. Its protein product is CASSQDNWLRGKMEETQYF.

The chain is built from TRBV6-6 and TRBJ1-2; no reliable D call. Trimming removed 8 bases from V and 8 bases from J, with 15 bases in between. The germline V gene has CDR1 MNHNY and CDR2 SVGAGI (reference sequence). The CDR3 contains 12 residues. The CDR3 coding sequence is TGTGCCAGCCAGGTTGAAAGACAAGGCTACACCTTC. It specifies CASQVERQGYTF.

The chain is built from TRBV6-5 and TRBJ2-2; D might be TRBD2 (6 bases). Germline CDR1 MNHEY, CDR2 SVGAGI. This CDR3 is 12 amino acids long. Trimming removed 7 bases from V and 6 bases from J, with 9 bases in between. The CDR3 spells CASKSGAGELFF. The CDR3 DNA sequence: TGTGCCAGCAAATCGGGGGCCGGGGAGCTGTTTTTT.

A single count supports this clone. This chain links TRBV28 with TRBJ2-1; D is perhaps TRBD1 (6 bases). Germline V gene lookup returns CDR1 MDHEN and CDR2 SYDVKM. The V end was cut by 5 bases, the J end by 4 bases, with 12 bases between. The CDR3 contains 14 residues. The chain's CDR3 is CASSKWDTYNEQFF. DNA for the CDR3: TGTGCCAGCAGTAAATGGGACACTTACAATGAGCAGTTCTTC.

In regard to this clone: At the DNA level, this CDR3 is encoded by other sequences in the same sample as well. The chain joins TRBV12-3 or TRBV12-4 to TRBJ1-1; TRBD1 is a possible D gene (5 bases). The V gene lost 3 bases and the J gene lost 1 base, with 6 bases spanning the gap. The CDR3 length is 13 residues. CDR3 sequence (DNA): TGTGCCAGCAGTTTGCAGGGGAACACTGAAGCTTTCTTT. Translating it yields CASSLQGNTEAFF.

The CDR3 loop reads CAWSVRSTSEQFF. CDR3 bases: TGTGCCTGGAGTGTACGGAGTACTAGTGAGCAGTTCTTC. The genes are TRBV30 and TRBJ2-1; D possibly corresponds to TRBD2 (5 bases). The CDR3 has 13 amino acids. Trimming removed 0 bases at V and 9 bases at J, with 12 bases between. Germline V lookup: CDR1 GTSNPN, CDR2 SVGIG (reference sequence).

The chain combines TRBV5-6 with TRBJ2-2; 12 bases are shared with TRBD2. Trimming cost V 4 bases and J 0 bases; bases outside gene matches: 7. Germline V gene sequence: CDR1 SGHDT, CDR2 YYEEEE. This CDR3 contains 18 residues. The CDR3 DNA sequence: TGTGCCAGCAGCCCCCGGACTAGCGGGATCTCGAACACCGGGGAGCTGTTTTTT. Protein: CASSPRTSGISNTGELFF.

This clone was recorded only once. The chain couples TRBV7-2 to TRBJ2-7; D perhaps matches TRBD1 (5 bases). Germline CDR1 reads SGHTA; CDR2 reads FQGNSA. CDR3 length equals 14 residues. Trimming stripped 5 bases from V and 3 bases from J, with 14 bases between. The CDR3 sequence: CASSKPGTGYEQYF. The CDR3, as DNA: TGTGCCAGCAGCAAACCGGGCACAGGCTACGAGCAGTACTTC.

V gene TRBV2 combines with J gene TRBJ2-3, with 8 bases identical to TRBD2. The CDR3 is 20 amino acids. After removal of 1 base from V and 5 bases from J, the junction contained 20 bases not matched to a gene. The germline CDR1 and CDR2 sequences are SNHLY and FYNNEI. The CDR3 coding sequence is TGTGCCAGCAGTGAAGTTTTAGGACTAGCAGGAACCCTTAGAGAAGATACGCAGTATTTT. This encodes CASSEVLGLAGTLREDTQYF.

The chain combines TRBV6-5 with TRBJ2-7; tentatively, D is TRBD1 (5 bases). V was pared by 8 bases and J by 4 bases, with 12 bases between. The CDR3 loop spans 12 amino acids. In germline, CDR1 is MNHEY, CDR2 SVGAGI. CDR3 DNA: TGTGCCAGCGGATCACAGGAATACGAGCAGTACTTC. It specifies CASGSQEYEQYF.

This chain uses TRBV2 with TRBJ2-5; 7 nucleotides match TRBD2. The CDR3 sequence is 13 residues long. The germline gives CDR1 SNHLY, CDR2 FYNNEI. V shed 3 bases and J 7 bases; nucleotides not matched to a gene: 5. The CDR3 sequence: CASSEGPGGTQYF. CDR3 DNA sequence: TGTGCCAGCAGTGAGGGTCCGGGGGGGACCCAGTACTTC.

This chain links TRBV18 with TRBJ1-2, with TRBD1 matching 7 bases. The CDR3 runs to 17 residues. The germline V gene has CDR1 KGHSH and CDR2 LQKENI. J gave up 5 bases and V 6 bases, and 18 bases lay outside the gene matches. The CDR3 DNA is TGTGCCAGCTCGAAGACGCTAGAGGGGGCGCGTCTTTATGGCTACACCTTC. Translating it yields CASSKTLEGARLYGYTF.

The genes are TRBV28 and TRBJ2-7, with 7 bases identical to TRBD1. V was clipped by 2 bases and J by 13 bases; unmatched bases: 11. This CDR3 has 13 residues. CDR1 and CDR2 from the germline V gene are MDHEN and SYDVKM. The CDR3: CASSLPSTGFQYF. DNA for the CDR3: TGTGCCAGCAGTTTACCCTCGACAGGGTTTCAATACTTC.

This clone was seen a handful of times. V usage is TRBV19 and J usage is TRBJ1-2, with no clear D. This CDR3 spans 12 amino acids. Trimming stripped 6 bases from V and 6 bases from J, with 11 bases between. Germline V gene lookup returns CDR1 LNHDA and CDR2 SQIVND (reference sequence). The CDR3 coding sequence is TGTGCCAGTAGACGTCAGTTCGATGGCTACACCTTC. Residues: CASRRQFDGYTF.

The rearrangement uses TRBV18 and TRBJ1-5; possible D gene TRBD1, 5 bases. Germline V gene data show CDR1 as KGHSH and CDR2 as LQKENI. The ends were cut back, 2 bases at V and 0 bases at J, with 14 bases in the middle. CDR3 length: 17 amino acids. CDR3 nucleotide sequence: TGTGCCAGCTCACCAAGGCAACAGGACTATAGCAATCAGCCCCAGCATTTT. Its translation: CASSPRQQDYSNQPQHF.

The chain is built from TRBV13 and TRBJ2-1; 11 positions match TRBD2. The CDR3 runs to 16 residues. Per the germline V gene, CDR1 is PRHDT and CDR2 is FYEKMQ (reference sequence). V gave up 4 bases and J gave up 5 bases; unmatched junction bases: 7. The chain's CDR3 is CASSSNPGLADNEQFF. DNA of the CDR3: TGTGCCAGCAGCTCTAACCCGGGACTAGCGGACAATGAGCAGTTCTTC. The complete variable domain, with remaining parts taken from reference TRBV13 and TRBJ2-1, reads AAGVIQSPRHLIKEKRETATLKCYPIPRHDTVYWYQQGPGQDPQFLISFYEKMQSDKGSIPDRFSAQQFSDYHSELNMSSLELGDSALYFCASSSNPGLADNEQFFGPGTRLTVL.

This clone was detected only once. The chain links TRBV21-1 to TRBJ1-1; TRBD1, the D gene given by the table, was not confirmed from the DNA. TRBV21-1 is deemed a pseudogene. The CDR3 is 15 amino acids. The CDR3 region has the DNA TGTGCCAGCAGCGGACGACAGGGGGGACCGACTGAAGCTTTCTTT. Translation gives CASSGRQGGPTEAFF.

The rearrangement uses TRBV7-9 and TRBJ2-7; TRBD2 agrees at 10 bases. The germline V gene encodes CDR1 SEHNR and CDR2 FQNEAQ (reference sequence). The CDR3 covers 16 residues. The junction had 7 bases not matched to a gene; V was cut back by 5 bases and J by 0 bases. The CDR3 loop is CASSMTSGLSSYEQYF. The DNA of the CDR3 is TGTGCCAGCAGCATGACTAGCGGGTTGAGCTCCTACGAGCAGTACTTC.

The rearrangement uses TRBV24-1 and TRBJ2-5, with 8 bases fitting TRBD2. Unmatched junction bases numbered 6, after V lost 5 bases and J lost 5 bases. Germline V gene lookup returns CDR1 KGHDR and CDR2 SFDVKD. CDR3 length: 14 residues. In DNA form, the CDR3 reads TGTGCCACCAGTGGAAGCGGGAGTGGCGAGACCCAGTACTTC. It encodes CATSGSGSGETQYF.

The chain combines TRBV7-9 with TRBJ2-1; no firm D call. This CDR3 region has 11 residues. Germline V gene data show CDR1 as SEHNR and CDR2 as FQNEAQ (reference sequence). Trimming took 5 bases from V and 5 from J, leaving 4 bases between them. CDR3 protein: CASSLNNEQFF. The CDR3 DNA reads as TGTGCCAGCAGCCTTAACAATGAGCAGTTCTTC.

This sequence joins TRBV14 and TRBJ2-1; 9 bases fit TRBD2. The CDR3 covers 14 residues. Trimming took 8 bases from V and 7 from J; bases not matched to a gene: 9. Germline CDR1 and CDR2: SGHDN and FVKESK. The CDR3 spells CASGSSGSFNEQFF. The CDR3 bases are TGTGCCAGCGGGAGTAGCGGGAGCTTTAATGAGCAGTTCTTC.

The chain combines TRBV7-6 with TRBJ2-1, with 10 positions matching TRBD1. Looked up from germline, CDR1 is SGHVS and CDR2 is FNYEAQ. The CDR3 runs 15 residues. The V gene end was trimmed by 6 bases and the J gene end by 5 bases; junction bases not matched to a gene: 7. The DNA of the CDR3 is TGTGCCAGCAGTCGACAGGGGGCTGGGAACAATGAGCAGTTCTTC. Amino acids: CASSRQGAGNNEQFF.

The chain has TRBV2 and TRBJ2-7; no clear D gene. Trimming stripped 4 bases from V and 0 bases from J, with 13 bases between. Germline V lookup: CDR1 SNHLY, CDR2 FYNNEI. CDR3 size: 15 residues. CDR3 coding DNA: TGTGCCAGCAGTGTATCGCTCCTGAGCTCCTACGAGCAGTACTTC. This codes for CASSVSLLSSYEQYF.

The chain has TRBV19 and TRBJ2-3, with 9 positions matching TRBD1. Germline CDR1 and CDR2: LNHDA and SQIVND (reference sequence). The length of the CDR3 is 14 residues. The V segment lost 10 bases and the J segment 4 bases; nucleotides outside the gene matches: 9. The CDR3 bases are TGTGCCACTGAGGGACAGGGCATGGCAGATACGCAGTATTTT. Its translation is CATEGQGMADTQYF.